This T cell receptor beta chain appears in the sequencing data of a study of CD8 T cells in ankylosing spondylitis. Study conclusions and caveats: Made up of under ten highly homologous variants, a TCR beta motif appeared characteristic of ankylosing spondylitis blood. From matched ankylosing spondylitis synovial fluid, disease-linked clones were reportedly recovered at significantly enriched levels.

This clonotype was seen more than once but under ten times. What it binds is not known. Molecular-barcoded quantitative 5'-RACE produced these TCR beta libraries. In TCRdb, the 5' RACE reads were re-called with MiXCR into one record per CDR3 protein. Counted here are roughly 370,000 distinct CDR3 sequences, around 24% occurring once; the ten biggest clones make up 15% to 20%. The receptor was derived from a male donor with ankylosing spondylitis. What was sequenced was blood, either unsorted or a sorted T cell fraction (not recorded which).

The CDR3 is CASSEIAGSSYNEQFF. The CDR3 coding sequence is TGTGCCAGCAGTGAAATAGCGGGGAGCTCCTACAATGAGCAGTTCTTC. The rearrangement uses TRBV28 and TRBJ2-1; 8 bases are a match to TRBD2. The CDR3 runs to 16 residues. The ends lost 5 bases at V and 0 bases at J; junction bases unmatched: 6. Germline assignment: CDR1 MDHEN and CDR2 SYDVKM.